Each of the 15 T cell receptor beta chains below was sequenced from the same sample in a study of blood T cell repertoires in COVID-19. The repertoire was sequenced with immunoSEQ multiplex PCR; TCRdb's copy has only in-frame clones and lacks some. The sample has 450,000 to 500,000 clones, roughly 90% seen once; the top ten hold 0.7%. The sequencing input was PBMCs or T cells enriched from blood (not recorded which). The source is a woman aged 18-35 years who had recovered from COVID-19.

The chain employs TRBV12-5 and TRBJ2-2; a weak D match, TRBD1 (5 bases). Trimming took 5 bases from V and 0 from J, leaving 7 bases between them. Germline V gene lookup returns CDR1 LGHNT and CDR2 FRNRAP. This CDR3 region has 14 residues. The chain's CDR3 is CASGRQPNTGELFF. DNA of the CDR3: TGTGCTAGTGGTAGACAGCCGAACACCGGGGAGCTGTTTTTT.

This clone showed up just once. The chain couples TRBV27 to TRBJ2-7; D perhaps matches TRBD1 (5 bases). CDR1 and CDR2 from the germline V gene are MNHEY and SMNVEV (reference sequence). The V and J ends lost 3 bases and 5 bases respectively, with 17 bases between them. The CDR3 runs to 15 residues. For the CDR3, the DNA is TGTGCCAGCAGTTTCCAGGGCCGGGTGAGCAACGAGCAGTACTTC. This gives the protein CASSFQGRVSNEQYF.

This chain links TRBV28 with TRBJ1-1; 11 bases line up with TRBD1. CDR1 MDHEN and CDR2 SYDVKM come from the germline V gene. This CDR3 spans 15 amino acids. V trimming: 5 bases; J trimming: 6 bases; junction bases outside the gene matches: 8. For the CDR3, the DNA is TGTGCCAGCAGTGGGACAGGGGGTCGTGAACCTGAAGCTTTCTTT. This translates into CASSGTGGREPEAFF.

The chain carries TRBV30 and TRBJ2-1; no clear D gene. V dropped 8 bases and J dropped 3 bases, with 11 bases sitting between them. CDR3 length equals 12 residues. CDR1 is GTSNPN and CDR2 is SVGIG in the germline V gene (reference sequence). The CDR3 nucleotides read TGTGCCGGGGTTTATCTCTACAATGAGCAGTTCTTC. Residues: CAGVYLYNEQFF. The full variable domain, its missing parts supplied by reference TRBV30 and TRBJ2-1, is SQTIHQWPATLVQPVGSPLSLECTVEGTSNPNLYWYRQAAGRGLQLLFYSVGIGQISSEVPQNLSASRPQDRQFILSSKKLLLSDSGFYLCAGVYLYNEQFFGPGTRLTVL.

The rearrangement joins TRBV12-5 to TRBJ1-4, with 9 nucleotides matching TRBD1. This CDR3 has 14 residues. V lost 1 base, J lost 7 bases, and 1 base stayed unmatched. From germline, CDR1 is LGHNT and CDR2 FRNRAP. The CDR3, as DNA: TGTGCTAGTGGTTTGGGGGACAGGGCTGAAAAACTGTTTTTT. It specifies CASGLGDRAEKLFF.

The chain recombines TRBV7-2 with TRBJ1-1; no definite D call. V was pared by 2 bases and J by 3 bases, with 7 bases between. Germline-derived CDR1 and CDR2 are SGHTA and FQGNSA. The CDR3 consists of 13 residues. CDR3 in amino acids: CASSLREDTEAFF. The DNA for the CDR3 is TGTGCCAGCAGCTTACGGGAGGACACTGAAGCTTTCTTT.

The chain couples TRBV3-1 (or the pseudogene TRBV3-2) to TRBJ1-5, with D possibly being TRBD1 (5 bases). The CDR3 totals 18 residues. Trimming stripped 0 bases from V and 0 bases from J, with 15 bases between. Germline V CDR1 and CDR2: LGHDT, YNNKEL (reference sequence). This CDR3 reads CASSQDPGDDYSNQPQHF. In nucleotides, the CDR3 is TGTGCCAGCAGCCAAGATCCGGGGGACGATTATAGCAATCAGCCCCAGCATTTT.

The J gene is TRBJ1-4, the V gene TRBV14, with D uncertain. The V end was cut by 2 bases, the J end by 13 bases, with 23 bases between. This CDR3 has 16 residues. Germline V gene lookup returns CDR1 SGHDN and CDR2 FVKESK. CDR3 in amino acids: CASSQRDPGLSAGLFF. In DNA form, the CDR3 reads TGTGCCAGCAGCCAAAGAGACCCCGGTCTCTCGGCGGGACTGTTTTTT. Supplemented by reference TRBV14 and TRBJ1-4, the full variable domain reads EAGVTQFPSHSVIEKGQTVTLRCDPISGHDNLYWYRRVMGKEIKFLLHFVKESKQDESGMPNNRFLAERTGGTYSTLKVQPAELEDSGVYFCASSQRDPGLSAGLFFGSGTQLSVL.

The genes are TRBV3-1 (or the pseudogene TRBV3-2) and TRBJ2-5; D is uncertain. V lost 2 bases, J lost 1 base, and 5 bases lay in between. Germline V gene sequence: CDR1 LGHDT, CDR2 YNNKEL (reference sequence). CDR3 size: 13 residues. CDR3 loop: CASSQSRQETQYF. The CDR3 nucleotides are TGTGCCAGCAGCCAATCTCGCCAAGAGACCCAGTACTTC.

The genes are TRBV19 and TRBJ1-1; 8 nucleotides align to TRBD1. Trimming took 5 bases from V and 6 from J; bases not matched to a gene: 8. The length of the CDR3 is 14 residues. Germline V gives CDR1 LNHDA, CDR2 SQIVND (reference sequence). As DNA, the CDR3 is TGTGCCAGTAGTCCCGGGACAGGCTTTGCTGAAGCTTTCTTT. Translation: CASSPGTGFAEAFF.

In this sample, this clone turned up a few times. The gene calls are TRBV5-6 and TRBJ1-5; 7 bases map to TRBD1. The ends lost 4 bases at V and 5 bases at J; junction bases unmatched: 12. Per germline, CDR1 SGHDT and CDR2 YYEEEE. The CDR3 covers 16 residues. As DNA, the CDR3 is TGTGCCAGCAGCGCCTGGGTAGGGGGCTCGGATCAGCCCCAGCATTTT. Translation: CASSAWVGGSDQPQHF.

There are a few counts of this clone. The gene calls are TRBV19 and TRBJ2-5; 7 bases map to TRBD1. In germline, CDR1 is LNHDA, CDR2 SQIVND (reference sequence). The CDR3 is 13 amino acids. J was trimmed by 6 bases and V by 3 bases; bases with no gene match: 4. The CDR3 bases are TGTGCCAGTAGTATCAACAGGGGACAGACCCAGTACTTC. Residues: CASSINRGQTQYF.

This clone was counted only a few times. As DNA, the CDR3 is TGTGCCAGTAGTTCGGGGGGTTGGACTGAAGCTTTCTTT. Its protein is CASSSGGWTEAFF. The rearrangement joins TRBV19 to TRBJ1-1; D is possibly TRBD1 (5 bases). Per the germline V gene, CDR1 is LNHDA and CDR2 is SQIVND (reference sequence). The CDR3 totals 13 residues. V lost 5 bases and J lost 5, with 12 bases in between.

The J gene is TRBJ2-3, the V gene TRBV19; 9 bases fit TRBD1. After removal of 2 bases from V and 5 bases from J, the junction contained 8 bases not matched to a gene. The germline V gene has CDR1 LNHDA and CDR2 SQIVND (reference sequence). The CDR3 length is 16 residues. In DNA form, the CDR3 reads TGTGCCAGTAGTATATCCGCACAGGGGGCCAGAGATACGCAGTATTTT. Protein: CASSISAQGARDTQYF. The full variable domain, with the rest looked up from reference TRBV19 and TRBJ2-3, is DGGITQSPKYLFRKEGQNVTLSCEQNLNHDAMYWYRQDPGQGLRLIYYSQIVNDFQKGDIAEGYSVSREKKESFPLTVTSAQKNPTAFYLCASSISAQGARDTQYFGPGTRLTVL.

The V call is TRBV30, the J call TRBJ1-2; D uncertain. This CDR3 contains 14 residues. V dropped 8 bases and J dropped 6 bases, with 22 bases sitting between them. Germline V lookup: CDR1 GTSNPN, CDR2 SVGIG (reference sequence). This CDR3 is CARGSEGSWNGYTF. The CDR3 DNA reads TGTGCCCGTGGGTCAGAGGGCTCATGGAATGGCTACACCTTC.